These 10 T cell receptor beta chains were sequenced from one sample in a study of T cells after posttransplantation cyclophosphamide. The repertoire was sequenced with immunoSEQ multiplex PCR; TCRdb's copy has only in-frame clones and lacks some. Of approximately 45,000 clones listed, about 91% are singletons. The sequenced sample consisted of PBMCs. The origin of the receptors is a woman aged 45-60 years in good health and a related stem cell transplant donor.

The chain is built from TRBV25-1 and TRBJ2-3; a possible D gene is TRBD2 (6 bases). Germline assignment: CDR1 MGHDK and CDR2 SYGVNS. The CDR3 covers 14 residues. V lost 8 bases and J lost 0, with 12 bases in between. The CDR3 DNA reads TGTGCCAGCCTACGGGGGTCTAGCACAGATACGCAGTATTTT. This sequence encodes CASLRGSSTDTQYF.

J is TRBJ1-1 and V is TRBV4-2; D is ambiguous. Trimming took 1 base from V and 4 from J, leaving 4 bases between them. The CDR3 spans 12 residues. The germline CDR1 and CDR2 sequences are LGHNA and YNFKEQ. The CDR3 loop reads CASSQVSTEAFF. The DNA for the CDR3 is TGTGCCAGCAGCCAAGTATCCACTGAAGCTTTCTTT.

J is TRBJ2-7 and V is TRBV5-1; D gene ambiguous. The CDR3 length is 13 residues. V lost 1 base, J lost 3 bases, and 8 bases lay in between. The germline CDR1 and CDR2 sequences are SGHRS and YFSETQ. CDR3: CASSLLGDYEQYF. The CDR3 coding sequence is TGCGCCAGCAGCTTGCTTGGAGACTACGAGCAGTACTTC.

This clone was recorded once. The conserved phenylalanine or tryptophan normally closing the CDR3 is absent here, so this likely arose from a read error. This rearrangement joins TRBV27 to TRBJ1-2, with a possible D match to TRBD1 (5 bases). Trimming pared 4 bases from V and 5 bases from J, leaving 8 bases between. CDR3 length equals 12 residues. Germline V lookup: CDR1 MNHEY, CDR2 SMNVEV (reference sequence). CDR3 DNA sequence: TGTGCCAGCAGTTCCGGGGGGTATGGCTACACCCTC. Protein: CASSSGGYGYTL.

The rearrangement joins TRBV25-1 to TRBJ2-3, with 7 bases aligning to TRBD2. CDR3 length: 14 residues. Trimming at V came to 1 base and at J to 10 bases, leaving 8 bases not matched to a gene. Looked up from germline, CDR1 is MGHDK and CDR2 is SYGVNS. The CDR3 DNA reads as TGTGCCAGCAGTGAATCCCCCTATCGGGGGGCGCAGTATTTT. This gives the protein CASSESPYRGAQYF.

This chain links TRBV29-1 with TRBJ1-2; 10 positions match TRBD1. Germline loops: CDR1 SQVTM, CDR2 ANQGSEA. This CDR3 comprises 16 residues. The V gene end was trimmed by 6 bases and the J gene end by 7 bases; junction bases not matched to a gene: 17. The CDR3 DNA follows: TGCAGCGTACGTTCGCCGGGACAGGGGAAAAGTAGTGGCTACACCTTC. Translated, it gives CSVRSPGQGKSSGYTF.

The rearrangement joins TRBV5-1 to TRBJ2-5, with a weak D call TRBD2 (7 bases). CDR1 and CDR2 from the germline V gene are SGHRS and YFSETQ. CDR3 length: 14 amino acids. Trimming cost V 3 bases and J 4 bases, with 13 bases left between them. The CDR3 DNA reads TGCGCCAGCAGCTCGGGCCGGGGGGCAGAGACCCAGTACTTC. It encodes CASSSGRGAETQYF.

The CDR3 loop is CASSLASGGSEQYF. For the CDR3, the DNA is TGTGCCAGCAGCTTAGCCTCAGGGGGCAGCGAGCAGTACTTC. The rearrangement joins TRBV7-6 to TRBJ2-5; 8 positions match TRBD1. The J call could be wrong; TRBJ2-7 is a better fit for the DNA end. CDR3 size: 14 residues. CDR1 SGHVS and CDR2 FNYEAQ come from the germline V gene.

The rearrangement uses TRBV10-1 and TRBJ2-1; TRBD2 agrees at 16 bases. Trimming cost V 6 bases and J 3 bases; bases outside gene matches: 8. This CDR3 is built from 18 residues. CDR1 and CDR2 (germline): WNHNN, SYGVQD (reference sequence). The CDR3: CASSGGTSGRADYNEQFF. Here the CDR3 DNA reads TGCGCCAGCAGCGGGGGGACTAGCGGGAGGGCTGACTACAATGAGCAGTTCTTC.

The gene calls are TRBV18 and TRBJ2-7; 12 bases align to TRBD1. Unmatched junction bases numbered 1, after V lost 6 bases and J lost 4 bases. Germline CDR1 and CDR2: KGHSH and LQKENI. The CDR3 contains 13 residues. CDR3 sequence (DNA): TGTGCCAGCTCGGGACAGGGGGCTTACGAGCAGTACTTC. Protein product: CASSGQGAYEQYF.